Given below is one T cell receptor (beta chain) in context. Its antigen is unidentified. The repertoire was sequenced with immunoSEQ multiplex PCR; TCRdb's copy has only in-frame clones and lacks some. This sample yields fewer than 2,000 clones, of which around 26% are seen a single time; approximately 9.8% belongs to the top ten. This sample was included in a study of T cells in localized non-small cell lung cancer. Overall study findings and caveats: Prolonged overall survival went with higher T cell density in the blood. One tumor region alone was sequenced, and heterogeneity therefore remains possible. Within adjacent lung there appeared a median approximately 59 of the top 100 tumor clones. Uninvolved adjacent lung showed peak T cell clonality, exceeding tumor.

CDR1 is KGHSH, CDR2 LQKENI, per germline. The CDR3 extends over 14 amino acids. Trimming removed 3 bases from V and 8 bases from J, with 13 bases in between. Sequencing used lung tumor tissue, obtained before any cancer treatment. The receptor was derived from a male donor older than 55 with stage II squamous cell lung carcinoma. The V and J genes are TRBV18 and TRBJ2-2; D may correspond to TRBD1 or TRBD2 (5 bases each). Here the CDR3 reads CASSPQTRTGELFF. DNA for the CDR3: TGTGCCAGCTCACCGCAAACTAGGACAGGGGAGCTGTTTTTT.